One T cell receptor beta chain is described in this entry. As yet, its antigen is unknown. An immunoSEQ assay, version v3.0, was performed at survey level. TCRdb keeps only in-frame clones here, not all; method: immunoSEQ multiplex PCR. The sample lists about 25,000 clones, 76% occurring once. CDR3 length: 14 residues. With V trimmed by 7 bases and J by 6 bases, 6 bases remained unmatched. Germline V lookup: CDR1 SNHLY, CDR2 FYNNEI. This record belongs to a study of long-term antiretroviral therapy in people with HIV. General study points: Diversity measured after ART increased yet remained under transplant donor controls. Versus controls, repertoires in people with HIV had narrower CDR3 length ranges.

The specimen was unsorted PBMCs, collected 1.1 years before starting antiretroviral therapy. This receptor was obtained from a middle-aged woman with HIV. The chain combines TRBV2 with TRBJ2-3; 11 nucleotides match TRBD2. The CDR3, as DNA: TGTGCCAGCAATCGACTAGCGGGGACCGATACGCAGTATTTT. Amino acid sequence: CASNRLAGTDTQYF.